This is a list of T cell receptor beta chains from one sample in a study of blood T cell repertoires in COVID-19. Sequenced by immunoSEQ multiplex PCR; TCRdb stores in-frame clones only, minus some. The profile covers about 170,000 clones, with over 65% appearing a single time and 3.5% to 5% taken by the ten largest. The sequenced sample was PBMCs or T cells enriched from blood (not recorded which). The receptor source for this set is a woman in her forties or fifties who had recovered from COVID-19. CDR3s include the opening cysteine and the closing phenylalanine or tryptophan. A D gene is named only where the DNA matches it firmly. Some rows mark clone size as missing; the rest say once, few, many or name a class of expanded clone.

TRBV5-6	.	TRBJ1-1	.	TGTGCCAGCAGCTTGGACACGGGGAGGGTGAACACTGAAGCTTTCTTT	CASSLDTGRVNTEAFF
TRBV28	.	TRBJ1-1	.	TGTGCCAGCAGTCAGGGGTCCGACAGAAACACTGAAGCTTTCTTT	CASSQGSDRNTEAFF
TRBV30	TRBD2	TRBJ2-1	.	TGTGCCTGGACCCCAGCGGGGACCTACAATGAGCAGTTCTTC	CAWTPAGTYNEQFF
TRBV28	TRBD2	TRBJ2-3	.	TGTGCCAGCAGCTCCCTTGGCCCGGGACTAGCGGGGGGCTCTTACACAGATACGCAGTATTTT	CASSSLGPGLAGGSYTDTQYF
TRBV5-6	.	TRBJ1-2	.	TGTGCCAGCAGCCCCGCCGGGGGGAATAACTATGGCTACACCTTC	CASSPAGGNNYGYTF
TRBV15	TRBD1	TRBJ1-5	.	TGTGCCACCAGCCTGGACAGGGAAAGGGTCAATCAGCCCCAGCATTTT	CATSLDRERVNQPQHF
TRBV20-1	.	TRBJ1-1	.	TGCAGTGCTAGTCTCGGGGGGAGGGGCACTGAAGCTTTCTTT	CSASLGGRGTEAFF
TRBV23-1	TRBD2	TRBJ2-5	.	TGCGCCAGCAGTCAACCCGGGAGGGTGACAGGAGAATTACAAGAGACCCAGTACTTC	CASSQPGRVTGELQETQYF
TRBV30	TRBD1	TRBJ1-2	.	TGTGCCTGGAGTGAGGGGGCCAGAGGCTACACCTTC	CAWSEGARGYTF
TRBV28	TRBD1	TRBJ1-5	few	TGTGCCAGCAGTTTGGCCTCCGGGACAGGGCGGAGCAATCAGCCCCAGCATTTT	CASSLASGTGRSNQPQHF
TRBV5-1	.	TRBJ1-1	.	TGCGCCAGCAAAGGACAGTCACAAACCAACACTGAAGCTTTCTTT	CASKGQSQTNTEAFF
TRBV24-1	TRBD1	TRBJ1-3	.	TGTGCCACCAGTGAGAGCCGGGACAGGCTTGGAAACACCATATATTTT	CATSESRDRLGNTIYF
TRBV5-6	.	TRBJ1-6	.	TGTGCCAGCAGCTTGGGCGAGACATTCAATTCACCCCTCCACTTT	CASSLGETFNSPLHF
TRBV3-1/TRBV3-2	TRBD1	TRBJ1-1	.	TGTGCCAGCAGCTTTCCGGGACAGGGGGCCTCTGAAGCTTTCTTT	CASSFPGQGASEAFF
TRBV30	.	TRBJ1-3	.	TGTGCCTGGAGTGTACCCCCGGGCACCATATATTTT	CAWSVPPGTIYF
TRBV6-5	.	TRBJ2-4	.	TGTGCCAGCAGTTACGGGACTGGAGGGAAAAACATTCAGTACTTC	CASSYGTGGKNIQYF
TRBV29-1	.	TRBJ1-2	once	TGCAGCGTTGACCCGGGTAACTATGGCTACACCTTC	CSVDPGNYGYTF
TRBV30	TRBD2	TRBJ2-3	.	TGTGCCTGGAGTAAACTTGGGGGAGGGGGCACAGATACGCAGTATTTT	CAWSKLGGGGTDTQYF
TRBV28	TRBD1	TRBJ1-4	.	TGTGCCAGCAGCGACCCCCCGGGGGGGACAGAAGGCGAAAAACTGTTTTTT	CASSDPPGGTEGEKLFF
TRBV21-1	.	TRBJ1-4	.	TGTGCCAGCAGCCTCGGGGACAGGGGCGTTTTTTGTTGTGAAAAACTGTTTTTT	CASSLGDRGVFCCEKLFF
TRBV4-1	.	TRBJ2-6	.	TGCGCCAGCAGCCAAGGGGGGGCACCGGGGAGGGAGTCTGGGGCCAACGTCCTGACTTTC	CASSQGGAPGRESGANVLTF
TRBV5-1	.	TRBJ1-1	once	TGCGCCAGCAGCCGAAGTGAGGAAGGAGCTTTCTTT	CASSRSEEGAFF
TRBV27	.	TRBJ1-3	.	TGTGCCAGCGGTCCGGTACTAAGCTCTGGAAACACCATATATTTT	CASGPVLSSGNTIYF
TRBV10-3	.	TRBJ1-6	.	TGTGCCATCAGGGAGCAGGGGTGGAATTCACCCCTCCACTTT	CAIREQGWNSPLHF
TRBV12-3/TRBV12-4	.	TRBJ1-2	.	TGTGCCAGTAGACAGTTCTATGGCTACACCTTC	CASRQFYGYTF
TRBV11-3	TRBD1	TRBJ1-1	.	TGTGCCAGCAGCTTTAGACAGGGTAACACTGAAGCTTTCTTT	CASSFRQGNTEAFF
TRBV30	TRBD1	TRBJ1-1	.	TGTGCCTGGGGACAGGGCCGGGACACTGAAGCTTTCTTT	CAWGQGRDTEAFF
TRBV5-1	TRBD2	TRBJ2-5	.	TGCGCCAGCAGCCCCCGACTAGCGGGAGGGTTTGTGACCCAGTACTTC	CASSPRLAGGFVTQYF
TRBV27	.	TRBJ1-2	.	TGTGCCAGCAGTCCCGGTTTTGGCTACACCTTC	CASSPGFGYTF
TRBV30	.	TRBJ2-4	.	TGTGCCTGGAGCGCCAGTATGAGGGAAAACATTCAGTACTTC	CAWSASMRENIQYF
TRBV29-1	.	TRBJ1-5	.	TGCAGCGTCTTACCCCCAGGGAATCAGCCCCAGCATTTT	CSVLPPGNQPQHF
TRBV7-9	.	TRBJ1-3	.	TGTGCCAGCAGCCTCAGGGGCTCTGGAAACACCATATATTTT	CASSLRGSGNTIYF
TRBV10-2	.	TRBJ1-2	.	TGCGCCAGCAGCGCCTACTTTAACTATGGCTACACCTTC	CASSAYFNYGYTF
TRBV7-2	.	TRBJ2-1	.	TGTGCCAGCAGCTTAGCCTTCGGTGCGAATGAGCAGTTCTTC	CASSLAFGANEQFF
TRBV5-4	.	TRBJ2-1	.	TGTGCCAGCAGCCCCGCGTCGAGCGAAGGATACAATGAGCAGTTCTTC	CASSPASSEGYNEQFF
TRBV5-1	TRBD1	TRBJ1-2	.	TGCGCCACCGTAGGCAATCAGGACAGGGAAGTCTCTTTGGGCTACACCTTC	CATVGNQDREVSLGYTF
TRBV7-7	.	TRBJ2-5	few	TGTGCCAGCAGCTTAGGTTCAGGGCTAAAGGAGACCCAGTACTTC	CASSLGSGLKETQYF
TRBV2	.	TRBJ2-2	.	TGTGCCAGCAGTGCTCAGGGACTTAACACCGGGGAGCTGTTTTTT	CASSAQGLNTGELFF
TRBV6-5	.	TRBJ1-3	.	TGTGCCAGCGTCAATGGTTGGGGCCCATTAAACACCATATATTTT	CASVNGWGPLNTIYF
TRBV7-8	.	TRBJ1-4	.	TGTGCCAGCAGAGCGGTGGGCGGGTTCTCAGCAAAACTGTTTTTT	CASRAVGGFSAKLFF
TRBV5-1	TRBD1	TRBJ1-1	.	TGCGCCAGCAGCCCCGGGACAGGGGGAGTGGGAACTGAAGCTTTCTTT	CASSPGTGGVGTEAFF
TRBV11-3	TRBD2	TRBJ2-1	.	TGTGCCAGCAGCTCCGGGACAGGCCGCTACGGGACTAGCGGAGCCAATGAGCAGTTCTTC	CASSSGTGRYGTSGANEQFF
TRBV2	TRBD2	TRBJ2-2	.	TGTGCCAGCAGTCTAGCGGAGAACACCGGGGAGCTGTTTTTT	CASSLAENTGELFF
TRBV9	.	TRBJ2-2	.	TGTGCCAGCAGCGCTACCGGGACCCCCGTCAGGGGCGGGGAGCTGTTTTTT	CASSATGTPVRGGELFF
TRBV27	.	TRBJ1-5	.	TGTGCCAGCAGTTTCTCGAACAGGGGCAATCAGCCCCAGCATTTT	CASSFSNRGNQPQHF
TRBV28	TRBD2	TRBJ2-3	.	TGTGCCAGCCGGTCTAGCGGGACGTGGGGTACGCAGTATTTT	CASRSSGTWGTQYF
TRBV30	.	TRBJ2-1	.	TGTGCCTGGAGAGGGGGATCCCCCTACAATGAGCAGTTCTTC	CAWRGGSPYNEQFF
TRBV28	TRBD1	TRBJ1-4	.	TGTGCCAGCGGACAGGGATGGTATGAAAAACTGTTTTTT	CASGQGWYEKLFF
TRBV3-1/TRBV3-2	.	TRBJ1-3	.	TGTGCCAGCAGCCAAGAAAAGGGGCCCGGAAACACCATATATTTT	CASSQEKGPGNTIYF
TRBV7-2	TRBD1	TRBJ1-5	.	TGTGCCAGCAGCTCCGGGACAGGGGGGCAGCAGCCCCAGCATTTT	CASSSGTGGQQPQHF